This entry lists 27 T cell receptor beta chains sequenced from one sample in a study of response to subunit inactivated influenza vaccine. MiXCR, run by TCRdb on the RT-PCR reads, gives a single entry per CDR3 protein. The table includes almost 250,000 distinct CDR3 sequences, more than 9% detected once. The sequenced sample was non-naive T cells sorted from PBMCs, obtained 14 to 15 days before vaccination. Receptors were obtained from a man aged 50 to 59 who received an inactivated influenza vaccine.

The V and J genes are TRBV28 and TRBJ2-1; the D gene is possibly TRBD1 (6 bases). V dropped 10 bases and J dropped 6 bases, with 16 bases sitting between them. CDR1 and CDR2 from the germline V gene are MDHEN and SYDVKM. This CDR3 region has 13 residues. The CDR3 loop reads CATTLTGINEQFF. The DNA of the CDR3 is TGTGCCACAACCCTTACAGGGATCAATGAGCAGTTCTTC.

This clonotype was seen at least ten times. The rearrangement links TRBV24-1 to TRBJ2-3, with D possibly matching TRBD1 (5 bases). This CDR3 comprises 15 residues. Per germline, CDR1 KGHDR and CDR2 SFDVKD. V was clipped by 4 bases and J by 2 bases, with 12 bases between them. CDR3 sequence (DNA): TGTGCCACCAGTGACGAACCAGGGTACACAGATACGCAGTATTTT. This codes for CATSDEPGYTDTQYF.

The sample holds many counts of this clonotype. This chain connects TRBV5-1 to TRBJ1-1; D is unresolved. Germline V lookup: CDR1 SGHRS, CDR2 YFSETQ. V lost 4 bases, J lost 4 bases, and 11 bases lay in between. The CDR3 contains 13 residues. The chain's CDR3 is CASSQEVLTEAFF. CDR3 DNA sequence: TGCGCCAGCAGCCAGGAGGTGCTCACTGAAGCTTTCTTT.

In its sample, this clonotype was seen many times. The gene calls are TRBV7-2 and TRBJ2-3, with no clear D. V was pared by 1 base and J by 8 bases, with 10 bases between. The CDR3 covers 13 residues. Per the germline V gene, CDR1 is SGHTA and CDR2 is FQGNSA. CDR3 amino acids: CASSLDPVGTQYF. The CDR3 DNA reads TGTGCCAGCAGCTTAGACCCGGTGGGTACGCAGTATTTT.

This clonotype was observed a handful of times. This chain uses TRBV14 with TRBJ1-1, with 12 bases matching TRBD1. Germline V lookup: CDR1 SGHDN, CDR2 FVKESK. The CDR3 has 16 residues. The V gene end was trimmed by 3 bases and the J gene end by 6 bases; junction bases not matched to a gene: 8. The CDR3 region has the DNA TGTGCCAGCAGCCAGGGACAGGGGGCTCGAGGTGCTGAAGCTTTCTTT. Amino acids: CASSQGQGARGAEAFF. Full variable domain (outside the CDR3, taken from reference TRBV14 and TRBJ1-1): EAGVTQFPSHSVIEKGQTVTLRCDPISGHDNLYWYRRVMGKEIKFLLHFVKESKQDESGMPNNRFLAERTGGTYSTLKVQPAELEDSGVYFCASSQGQGARGAEAFFGQGTRLTVV.

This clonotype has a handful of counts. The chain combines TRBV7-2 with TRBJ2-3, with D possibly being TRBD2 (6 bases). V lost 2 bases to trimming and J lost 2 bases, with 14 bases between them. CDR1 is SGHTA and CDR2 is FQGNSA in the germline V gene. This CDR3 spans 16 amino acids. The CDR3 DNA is TGTGCCAGCAGCTTAATTTTGGGGCGGGACACAGATACGCAGTATTTT. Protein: CASSLILGRDTDTQYF.

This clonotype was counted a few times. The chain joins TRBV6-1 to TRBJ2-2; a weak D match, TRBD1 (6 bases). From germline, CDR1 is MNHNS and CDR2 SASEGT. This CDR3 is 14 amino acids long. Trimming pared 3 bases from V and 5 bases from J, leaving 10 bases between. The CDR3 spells CASSDMDRTGELFF. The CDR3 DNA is TGTGCCAGCAGTGACATGGACAGAACCGGGGAGCTGTTTTTT.

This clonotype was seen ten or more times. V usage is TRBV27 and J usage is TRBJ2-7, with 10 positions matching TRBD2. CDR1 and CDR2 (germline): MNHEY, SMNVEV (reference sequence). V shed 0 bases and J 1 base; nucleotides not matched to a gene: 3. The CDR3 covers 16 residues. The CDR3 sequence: CASSLSASGGSYEQYF. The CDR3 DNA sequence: TGTGCCAGCAGTTTATCGGCTAGCGGGGGATCCTACGAGCAGTACTTC.

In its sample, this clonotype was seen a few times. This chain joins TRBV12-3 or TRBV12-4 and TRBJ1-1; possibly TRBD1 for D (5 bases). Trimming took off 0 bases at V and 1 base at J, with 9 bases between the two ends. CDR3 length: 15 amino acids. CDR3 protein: CASSLAGVGNTEAFF. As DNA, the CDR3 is TGTGCCAGCAGTTTAGCGGGGGTGGGGAACACTGAAGCTTTCTTT.

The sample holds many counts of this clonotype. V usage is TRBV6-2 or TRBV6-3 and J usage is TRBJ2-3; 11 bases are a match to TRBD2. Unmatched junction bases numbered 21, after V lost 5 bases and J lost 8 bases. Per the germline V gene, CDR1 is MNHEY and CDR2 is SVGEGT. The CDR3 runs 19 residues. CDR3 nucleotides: TGTGCCAGCAGTCGCGGGGAGCTAGCGGGGGGCCAACAGCAGGCTACGCAGTATTTT. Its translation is CASSRGELAGGQQQATQYF.

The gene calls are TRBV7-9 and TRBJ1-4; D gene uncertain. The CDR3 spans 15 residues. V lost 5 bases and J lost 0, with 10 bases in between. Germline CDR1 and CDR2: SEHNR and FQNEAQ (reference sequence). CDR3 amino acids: CASSPREATNEKLFF. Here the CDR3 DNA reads TGTGCCAGCAGCCCTCGAGAAGCAACTAATGAAAAACTGTTTTTT.

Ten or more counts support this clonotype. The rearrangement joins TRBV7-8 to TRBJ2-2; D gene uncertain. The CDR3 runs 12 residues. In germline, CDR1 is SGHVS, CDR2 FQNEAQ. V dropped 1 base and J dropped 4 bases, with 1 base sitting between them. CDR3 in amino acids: CASSLVTGELFF. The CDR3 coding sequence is TGTGCCAGCAGCTTAGTCACCGGGGAGCTGTTTTTT.

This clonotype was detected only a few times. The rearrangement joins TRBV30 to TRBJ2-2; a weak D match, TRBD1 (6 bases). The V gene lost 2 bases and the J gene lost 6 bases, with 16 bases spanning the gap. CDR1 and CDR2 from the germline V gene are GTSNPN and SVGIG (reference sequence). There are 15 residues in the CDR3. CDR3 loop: CAWSIRQVKPGELFF. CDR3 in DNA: TGTGCCTGGAGTATTCGACAGGTTAAGCCCGGGGAGCTGTTTTTT. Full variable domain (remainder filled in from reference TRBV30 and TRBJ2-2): SQTIHQWPATLVQPVGSPLSLECTVEGTSNPNLYWYRQAAGRGLQLLFYSVGIGQISSEVPQNLSASRPQDRQFILSSKKLLLSDSGFYLCAWSIRQVKPGELFFGEGSRLTVL.

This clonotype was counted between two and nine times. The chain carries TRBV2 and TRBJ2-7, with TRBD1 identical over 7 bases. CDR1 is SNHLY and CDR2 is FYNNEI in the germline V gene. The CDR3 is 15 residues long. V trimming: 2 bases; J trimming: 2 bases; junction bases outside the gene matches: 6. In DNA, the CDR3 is TGTGCCAGCAGTGAATTTGGGACAGCCACCTACGAGCAGTACTTC. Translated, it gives CASSEFGTATYEQYF.

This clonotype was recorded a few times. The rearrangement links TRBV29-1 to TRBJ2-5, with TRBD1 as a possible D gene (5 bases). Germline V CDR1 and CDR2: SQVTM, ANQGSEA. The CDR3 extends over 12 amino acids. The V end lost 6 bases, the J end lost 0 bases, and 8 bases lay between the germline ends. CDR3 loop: CSVNRYQETQYF. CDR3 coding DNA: TGCAGCGTAAACAGGTACCAAGAGACCCAGTACTTC.

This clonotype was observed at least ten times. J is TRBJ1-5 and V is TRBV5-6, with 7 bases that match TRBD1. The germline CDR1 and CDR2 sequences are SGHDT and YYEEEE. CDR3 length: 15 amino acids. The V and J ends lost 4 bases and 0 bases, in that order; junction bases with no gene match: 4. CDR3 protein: CASSQQGNSNQPQHF. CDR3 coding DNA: TGTGCCAGCAGCCAACAGGGGAATAGCAATCAGCCCCAGCATTTT.

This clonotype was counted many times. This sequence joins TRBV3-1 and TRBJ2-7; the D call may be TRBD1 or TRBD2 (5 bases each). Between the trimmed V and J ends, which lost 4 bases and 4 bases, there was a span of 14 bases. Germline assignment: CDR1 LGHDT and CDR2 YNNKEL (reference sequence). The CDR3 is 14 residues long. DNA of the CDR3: TGTGCCAGCAGCCTATCCGGGACGGCGTACGAGCAGTACTTC. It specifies CASSLSGTAYEQYF.

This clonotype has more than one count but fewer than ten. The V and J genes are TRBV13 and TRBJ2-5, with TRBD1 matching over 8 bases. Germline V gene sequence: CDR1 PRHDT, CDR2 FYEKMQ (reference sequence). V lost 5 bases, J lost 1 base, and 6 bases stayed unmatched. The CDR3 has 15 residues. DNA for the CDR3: TGTGCCAGCAGCCGGACCGGGACAGGCCAAGAGACCCAGTACTTC. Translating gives CASSRTGTGQETQYF.

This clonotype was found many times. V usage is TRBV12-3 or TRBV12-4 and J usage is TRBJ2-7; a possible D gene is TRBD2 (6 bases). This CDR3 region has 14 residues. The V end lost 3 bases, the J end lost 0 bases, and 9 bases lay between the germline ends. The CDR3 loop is CASSLGGDSYEQYF. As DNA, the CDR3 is TGTGCCAGCAGTTTGGGCGGGGACTCCTACGAGCAGTACTTC.

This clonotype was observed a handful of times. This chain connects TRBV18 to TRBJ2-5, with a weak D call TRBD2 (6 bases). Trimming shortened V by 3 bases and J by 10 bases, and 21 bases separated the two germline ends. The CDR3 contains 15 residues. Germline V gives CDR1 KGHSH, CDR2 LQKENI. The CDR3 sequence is CASSPVPGLWADQYF. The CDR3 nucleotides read TGTGCCAGCTCACCGGTTCCGGGACTCTGGGCGGACCAGTACTTC.

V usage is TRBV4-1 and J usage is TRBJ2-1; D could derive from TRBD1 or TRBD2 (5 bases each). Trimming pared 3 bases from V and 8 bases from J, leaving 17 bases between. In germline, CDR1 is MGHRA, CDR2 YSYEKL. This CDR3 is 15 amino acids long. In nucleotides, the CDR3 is TGCGCCAGCAGCCAGACGCAGGGACCCGTCGATGAGCAGTTCTTC. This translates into CASSQTQGPVDEQFF.

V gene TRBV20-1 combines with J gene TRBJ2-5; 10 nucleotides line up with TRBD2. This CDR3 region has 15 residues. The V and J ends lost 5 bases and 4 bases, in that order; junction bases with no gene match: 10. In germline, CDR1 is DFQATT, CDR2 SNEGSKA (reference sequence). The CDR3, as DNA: TGCAGTGCTGAACGAGCGGGAGGGTTTATAGAGACCCAGTACTTC. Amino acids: CSAERAGGFIETQYF.

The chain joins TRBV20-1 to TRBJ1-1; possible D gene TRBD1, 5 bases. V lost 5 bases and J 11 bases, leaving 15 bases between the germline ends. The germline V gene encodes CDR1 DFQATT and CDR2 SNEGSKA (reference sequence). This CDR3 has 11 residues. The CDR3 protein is CSAWWGMSAFF. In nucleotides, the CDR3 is TGCAGTGCTTGGTGGGGGATGTCGGCTTTCTTT.

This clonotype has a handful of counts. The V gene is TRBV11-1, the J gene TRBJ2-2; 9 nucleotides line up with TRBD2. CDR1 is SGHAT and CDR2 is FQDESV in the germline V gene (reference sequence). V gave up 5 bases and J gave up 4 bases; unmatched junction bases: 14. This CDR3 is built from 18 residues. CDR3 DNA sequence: TGTGCCAGCAGCAAACCACCGGGACTAGCTCTCGGCACCGGGGAGCTGTTTTTT. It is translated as CASSKPPGLALGTGELFF.

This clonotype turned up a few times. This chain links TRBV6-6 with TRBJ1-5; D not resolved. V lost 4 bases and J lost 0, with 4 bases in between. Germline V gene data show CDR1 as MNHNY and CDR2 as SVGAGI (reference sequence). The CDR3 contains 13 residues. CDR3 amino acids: CASSSYSNQPQHF. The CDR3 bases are TGTGCCAGCAGTTCATATAGCAATCAGCCCCAGCATTTT.

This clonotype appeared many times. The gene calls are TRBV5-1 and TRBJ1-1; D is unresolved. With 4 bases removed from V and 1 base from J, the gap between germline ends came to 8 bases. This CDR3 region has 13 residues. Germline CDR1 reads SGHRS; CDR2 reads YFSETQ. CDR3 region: CASSLSANTEAFF. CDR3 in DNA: TGCGCCAGCAGCCTGTCGGCGAACACTGAAGCTTTCTTT.

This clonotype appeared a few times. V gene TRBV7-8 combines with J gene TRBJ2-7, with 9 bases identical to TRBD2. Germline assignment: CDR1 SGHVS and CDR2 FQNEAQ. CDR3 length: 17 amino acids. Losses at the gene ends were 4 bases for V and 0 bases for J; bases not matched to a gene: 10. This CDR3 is CASSSRGGGGGSYEQYF. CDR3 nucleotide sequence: TGTGCCAGCAGCTCACGGGGAGGCGGGGGGGGCTCCTACGAGCAGTACTTC.